What follows are 26 T cell receptor beta chains derived from one specimen sequenced in a study of blood T cells in healthy people across ages. Combining a sample-barcoded 5' primer with a J-beta primer mix, a second PCR ran for roughly 6 to 12 cycles. One entry per CDR3 protein, called by TCRdb with MiXCR from the 5' RACE reads. Of about 1.4 million distinct CDR3 sequences in the sample, 59% are singletons; the top ten hold 6.5% to 8.5%. Sequencing used blood. The source is a man aged 18 to 30 in good health.

This chain links TRBV12-3 or TRBV12-4 with TRBJ2-1; D unclear. Trimming shortened V by 6 bases and J by 9 bases, and 15 bases separated the two germline ends. The CDR3 contains 13 residues. Here the CDR3 reads CASSPTRDGEQFF. CDR3 nucleotides: TGTGCCAGCAGCCCTACCCGCGACGGTGAGCAGTTCTTC.

The chain has TRBV4-1 and TRBJ2-1, with TRBD2 identical over 9 bases. The CDR3 loop spans 16 amino acids. V was pared by 3 bases and J by 6 bases, with 9 bases of the junction left unmatched. Germline CDR1 is MGHRA and CDR2 is YSYEKL. For the CDR3, the DNA is TGCGCCAGCAGCCATACCCAGCGGGAGGTACCCAATGAGCAGTTCTTC. It translates to CASSHTQREVPNEQFF.

The chain recombines TRBV27 with TRBJ2-4, with 7 bases aligning to TRBD2. V shed 8 bases and J 8 bases; nucleotides not matched to a gene: 9. Per germline, CDR1 MNHEY and CDR2 SMNVEV (reference sequence). CDR3 length equals 13 residues. CDR3 protein: CASRHPSGDIQYF. As DNA, the CDR3 is TGTGCCAGCCGACACCCGAGCGGGGACATTCAGTACTTC.

The CDR3 loop reads CASSQSRTNEKLFF. The CDR3 DNA is TGTGCCAGCAGCCAATCGAGGACTAATGAAAAACTGTTTTTT. The V call is TRBV14, the J call TRBJ1-4, with D unresolved. Trimming left V 2 bases short and J 2 bases short, with 6 bases between. This CDR3 is 14 amino acids long. Germline loops: CDR1 SGHDN, CDR2 FVKESK.

This clonotype was found a few times. The V call is TRBV10-3, the J call TRBJ2-5; a possible D gene is TRBD1 (5 bases). The germline V and J ends were trimmed by 10 bases and 2 bases, with 11 bases remaining between them. Germline V lookup: CDR1 ENHRY, CDR2 SYGVKD. This CDR3 is 12 amino acids long. The CDR3 loop reads CATGHYQETQYF. CDR3 nucleotide sequence: TGTGCCACAGGACACTATCAAGAGACCCAGTACTTC.

J is TRBJ2-1 and V is TRBV5-1; D is undetermined. This CDR3 has 15 residues. Trimming stripped 0 bases from V and 5 bases from J, with 12 bases between. CDR1 and CDR2 (germline): SGHRS, YFSETQ. CDR3 amino acids: CASSLVAVQNNEQFF. In DNA, the CDR3 is TGCGCCAGCAGCTTGGTGGCAGTACAGAACAATGAGCAGTTCTTC.

V and J are TRBV14 and TRBJ1-2; 12 positions agree with TRBD1. This CDR3 has 16 amino acids. Germline CDR1 and CDR2: SGHDN and FVKESK. Trimming removed 2 bases from V and 4 bases from J; junction bases left unmatched: 5. Here the CDR3 DNA reads TGTGCCAGCAGCCAAATGGCGGGACAGGGGGCCTATGGCTACACCTTC. This gives the protein CASSQMAGQGAYGYTF.

The rearrangement uses TRBV6-5 and TRBJ2-7; the match to TRBD1 covers 7 bases. V shed 7 bases, J shed 2 bases, and the junction held 8 bases outside the gene matches. The CDR3 is made up of 14 amino acids. Germline CDR1 reads MNHEY; CDR2 reads SVGAGI. The CDR3 nucleotides are TGTGCCAGCATAGGGGGCCGTAAACCCTACGAGCAGTACTTC. The encoded protein is CASIGGRKPYEQYF.

The table lists this clonotype with a few counts. V is TRBV4-1 and J is TRBJ2-6; D may correspond to TRBD1 or TRBD2 (6 bases each). V was cut by 1 base and J by 8 bases, with 12 bases left in between. The CDR3 sequence is 15 residues long. The germline V gene encodes CDR1 MGHRA and CDR2 YSYEKL. CDR3 nucleotide sequence: TGCGCCAGCAGCCAAGGGCAAGGGGGGACCAACGTCCTGACTTTC. It codes for CASSQGQGGTNVLTF.

The rearrangement joins TRBV29-1 to TRBJ2-1; 10 nucleotides match TRBD2. V lost 4 bases to trimming and J lost 8 bases; unmatched junction nucleotides: 17. Germline CDR1 and CDR2: SQVTM and ANQGSEA. CDR3 length: 17 amino acids. CDR3 protein: CSVVAGSLAGEYDEQFF. In DNA form, the CDR3 reads TGCAGCGTTGTCGCTGGGAGTCTAGCGGGAGAGTACGATGAGCAGTTCTTC.

This sequence joins TRBV6-1 and TRBJ2-4; perhaps TRBD2 as D (6 bases). Matching the DNA end better, TRBJ2-7 makes the J call doubtful. This CDR3 is built from 15 residues. CDR1 and CDR2 (germline): MNHNS, SASEGT. The CDR3 coding sequence is TGTGCCAGCAGGGAGGGTCAGGCAGACCCCTACGAGCAGTACTTC. Translation gives CASREGQADPYEQYF.

The rearrangement joins TRBV4-1 to TRBJ2-5, with D hard to call. The CDR3 is made up of 13 amino acids. Germline V gene data show CDR1 as MGHRA and CDR2 as YSYEKL. V lost 4 bases to trimming and J lost 5 bases, with 11 bases between them. DNA for the CDR3: TGCGCCAGCAGCCCGCTCTTAGTGGAGACCCAGTACTTC. This encodes CASSPLLVETQYF.

V gene TRBV6-5 combines with J gene TRBJ1-5, with D uncertain. The V gene's germline CDR1 is MNHEY and CDR2 SVGAGI. V was pared by 2 bases and J by 4 bases, with 18 bases between. This CDR3 spans 17 amino acids. CDR3: CASSYRSDGLGNQPQHF. As DNA, the CDR3 is TGTGCCAGCAGTTACAGGAGCGACGGTTTGGGTAATCAGCCCCAGCATTTT.

The V call is TRBV24-1, the J call TRBJ2-3; tentative D call: TRBD2 (6 bases). The length of the CDR3 is 15 residues. Germline-derived CDR1 and CDR2 are KGHDR and SFDVKD. Trimming stripped 4 bases from V and 2 bases from J, with 12 bases between. CDR3 sequence (DNA): TGTGCCACCAGTGACCCCGGGACTTCCACAGATACGCAGTATTTT. Translation: CATSDPGTSTDTQYF.

The chain links TRBV29-1 to TRBJ2-6; D remains unclear. Trimming took off 4 bases at V and 0 bases at J, with 7 bases between the two ends. The CDR3 is 14 amino acids. Per germline, CDR1 SQVTM and CDR2 ANQGSEA. The CDR3 here is CSVGMNSGANVLTF. CDR3 DNA sequence: TGCAGCGTTGGAATGAACTCTGGGGCCAACGTCCTGACTTTC.

CDR3 DNA: TGCAGTGCCCCCGTGTCGGGGGCGGGCTATGGCTACACCTTC. It translates to CSAPVSGAGYGYTF. The gene calls are TRBV20-1 and TRBJ1-2; D is perhaps TRBD1 (6 bases). Per the germline V gene, CDR1 is DFQATT and CDR2 is SNEGSKA (reference sequence). V shed 6 bases and J shed 4 bases, with 18 bases lying between them. This CDR3 is 14 amino acids long.

V and J are TRBV5-5 and TRBJ2-5; maybe TRBD1 (6 bases). Judging by the DNA end, TRBJ2-7 fits better; the J call may be wrong. CDR3 length equals 14 residues. Germline V gene sequence: CDR1 SGHKS, CDR2 YYEKEE (reference sequence). CDR3 loop: CASSLRQAPYEQYF. In DNA form, the CDR3 reads TGTGCCAGCAGCCTAAGACAGGCCCCCTACGAGCAGTACTTC.

V and J are TRBV20-1 and TRBJ2-7, with 8 bases identical to TRBD1. The tail of the sequence fits TRBJ2-5 better, so the J call may be wrong. This CDR3 contains 14 residues. In germline, CDR1 is DFQATT, CDR2 SNEGSKA (reference sequence). The CDR3 DNA reads as TGCAGTGCTAGGGACAGGGCGGGTATCGAGACCCAGTACTTC. This encodes CSARDRAGIETQYF.

This clonotype has only a few counts. The chain employs TRBV12-3 or TRBV12-4 and TRBJ2-1, with 11 bases fitting TRBD2. The CDR3 has 20 residues. J was trimmed by 0 bases and V by 4 bases; bases with no gene match: 14. In DNA, the CDR3 is TGTGCCAGCAGTTCCACCCTGATAGCGGGAGGGTTTAGCTCCTACAATGAGCAGTTCTTC. This translates into CASSSTLIAGGFSSYNEQFF.

The genes are TRBV20-1 and TRBJ2-1; TRBD2 aligns across 12 bases. Germline trimming cut 3 bases from V and 7 bases from J; bases unmatched to any gene: 7. CDR1 and CDR2 from the germline V gene are DFQATT and SNEGSKA (reference sequence). CDR3 size: 15 residues. CDR3 in amino acids: CSARRRLAGVNEQFF. DNA of the CDR3: TGCAGTGCTAGGCGGAGACTAGCGGGAGTTAATGAGCAGTTCTTC.

The chain has TRBV5-6 and TRBJ2-2, with 9 bases matching TRBD1. Germline V gene lookup returns CDR1 SGHDT and CDR2 YYEEEE. The CDR3 is 15 residues long. Germline trimming cut 6 bases from V and 5 bases from J; bases unmatched to any gene: 8. CDR3 in amino acids: CASNYGQGLTGELFF. The CDR3 region has the DNA TGTGCCAGCAACTATGGACAGGGGTTGACCGGGGAGCTGTTTTTT.

The rearrangement links TRBV24-1 to TRBJ2-1, with D perhaps TRBD1 (6 bases). CDR3 length: 12 amino acids. Germline values: CDR1 KGHDR, CDR2 SFDVKD. V was clipped by 3 bases and J by 11 bases, with 10 bases between them. The CDR3 coding sequence is TGTGCCACCAGTGATGGGACACGAAAGCAGTTCTTC. It yields the protein CATSDGTRKQFF.

The J gene is TRBJ1-2, the V gene TRBV4-2; D ambiguous. CDR1 and CDR2 (germline): LGHNA, YNFKEQ. V was shortened by 4 bases and J by 0 bases, with 9 bases between the two germline ends. This CDR3 is 14 amino acids long. In DNA form, the CDR3 reads TGTGCCAGCAGCCGGGCACCATCTAACTATGGCTACACCTTC. This codes for CASSRAPSNYGYTF.

V is TRBV6-5 and J is TRBJ2-7; D ambiguous. This CDR3 comprises 12 residues. V was shortened by 10 bases and J by 5 bases, with 15 bases between the two germline ends. The germline V gene has CDR1 MNHEY and CDR2 SVGAGI. The CDR3 coding sequence is TGTGCCACCGCGATACAGAGCAACGAGCAGTACTTC. Its protein is CATAIQSNEQYF.

The V gene is TRBV5-6, the J gene TRBJ2-7; D not certain. Between the trimmed V and J ends, which lost 2 bases and 3 bases, there was a span of 9 bases. The CDR3 contains 13 residues. Germline values: CDR1 SGHDT, CDR2 YYEEEE. DNA for the CDR3: TGTGCCAGCAGCTTAAGATGGGGCTACGAGCAGTACTTC. Protein: CASSLRWGYEQYF.

This chain joins TRBV7-2 and TRBJ2-1; maybe TRBD2 (6 bases). Germline CDR1 is SGHTA and CDR2 is FQGNSA. V lost 0 bases, J lost 0 bases, and 18 bases lay in between. This CDR3 has 19 amino acids. For the CDR3, the DNA is TGTGCCAGCAGCTTAGCTTGGCCTAGCGTAAAGAGCTCCTACAATGAGCAGTTCTTC. Translation: CASSLAWPSVKSSYNEQFF.